The 8 T cell receptor beta chains reported below all come from one sample, sequenced in a study of human T cells and chemical hapten exposure. Sample time point: patch test 2, 6 weeks after DPC sensitization. Regarding treatment: therapeutic diphenylcyclopropenone sensitization with weekly scalp DPC. TCRdb recomputed calls from the RACE reads with MiXCR, one row per CDR3 protein. The table includes under 75,000 distinct CDR3 sequences, 8.5% detected once. Sequenced here: whole blood, sampled in connection with sensitization to the hapten diphenylcyclopropenone (DPC). These receptors were obtained from a woman in her forties or fifties with alopecia areata. Some clones in this sample may be carry-over from other donors' samples.

The chain couples TRBV9 to TRBJ2-1; D may be TRBD1 (5 bases). Per the germline V gene, CDR1 is SGDLS and CDR2 is YYNGEE. Trimming removed 4 bases at V and 6 bases at J, with 14 bases between. The CDR3 runs 14 residues. The CDR3 region is CASSMTQGGNEQFF. Written as DNA, the CDR3 is TGTGCCAGCAGCATGACCCAGGGCGGCAATGAGCAGTTCTTC.

The table lists this clonotype with many counts. This chain joins TRBV20-1 and TRBJ2-7; D possibly corresponds to TRBD1 (6 bases). In germline, CDR1 is DFQATT, CDR2 SNEGSKA (reference sequence). The CDR3 is 15 amino acids. V lost 1 base, J lost 5 bases, and 18 bases lay in between. Here the CDR3 reads CSARVPGQGLDEQYF. DNA of the CDR3: TGCAGTGCTAGAGTGCCCGGTCAGGGGCTCGACGAGCAGTACTTC.

In its sample, this clonotype was seen many times. The chain carries TRBV20-1 and TRBJ1-5, with TRBD1 matching over 7 bases. V lost 0 bases, J lost 6 bases, and 8 bases stayed unmatched. The germline V gene encodes CDR1 DFQATT and CDR2 SNEGSKA (reference sequence). The CDR3 is 15 residues long. The CDR3 loop reads CSAREKAGGIQPQHF. The CDR3 DNA is TGCAGTGCTAGAGAAAAGGCAGGGGGAATTCAGCCCCAGCATTTT.

This clonotype was seen many times. The chain links TRBV29-1 to TRBJ2-5; TRBD1 agrees at 7 bases. The J segment lost 6 bases and the V segment lost 0 bases, leaving 10 bases of the junction unmatched. This CDR3 has 15 residues. Germline V gives CDR1 SQVTM, CDR2 ANQGSEA. The CDR3 sequence is CSVEDETGWRKTQYF. The CDR3 DNA reads TGCAGCGTTGAAGACGAGACAGGGTGGAGGAAGACCCAGTACTTC.

This clonotype was detected a few times. V gene TRBV6-6 combines with J gene TRBJ2-7; D perhaps matches TRBD2 (7 bases). The CDR3 runs to 15 residues. V lost 6 bases to trimming and J lost 2 bases, with 17 bases between them. Germline CDR1 MNHNY, CDR2 SVGAGI (reference sequence). The CDR3 sequence is CASREYAGAPYEQYF. The DNA for the CDR3 is TGTGCCAGCAGAGAATACGCGGGGGCCCCCTACGAGCAGTACTTC.

This clonotype was counted many times. The chain carries TRBV5-4 and TRBJ1-1, with no clear D. Germline CDR1 reads SGHNT; CDR2 reads YYREEE (reference sequence). CDR3 length: 13 amino acids. Trimming removed 0 bases from V and 7 bases from J, with 10 bases in between. CDR3 amino acids: CASSLAGGGEAFF. DNA for the CDR3: TGTGCCAGCAGCTTGGCGGGAGGCGGTGAAGCTTTCTTT. The whole variable domain, remainder taken from reference TRBV5-4 and TRBJ1-1, is ETGVTQSPTHLIKTRGQQVTLRCSSQSGHNTVSWYQQALGQGPQFIFQYYREEENGRGNFPPRFSGLQFPNYSSELNVNALELDDSALYLCASSLAGGGEAFFGQGTRLTVV.

Note on this clonotype: At one of its ends the junction is not consistent with the germline gene, which may arise from a read error. This chain joins TRBV5-1 and TRBJ1-1; D gene ambiguous. The V gene's germline CDR1 is SGHRS and CDR2 YFSETQ. This CDR3 comprises 14 residues. CDR3 residues: CASSLTGSNPEAFF. The CDR3 region has the DNA TGCGCCAGCAGCTTGACGGGGTCGAACCCTGAAGCTTTCTTT. Based on the CDR3 plus reference TRBV5-1 and TRBJ1-1, the full variable domain is KAGVTQTPRYLIKTRGQQVTLSCSPISGHRSVSWYQQTPGQGLQFLFEYFSETQRNKGNFPGRFSGRQFSNSRSEMNVSTLELGDSALYLCASSLTGSNPEAFFGQGTRLTVV.

The V gene is TRBV28, the J gene TRBJ1-5; D is uncertain. The CDR3 is 16 amino acids. V shed 2 bases and J shed 2 bases, with 13 bases lying between them. The germline V gene has CDR1 MDHEN and CDR2 SYDVKM. In nucleotides, the CDR3 is TGTGCCAGCAGTTTACGGCTTATAGTCGGCAATCAGCCCCAGCATTTT. This encodes CASSLRLIVGNQPQHF.